The text below deals with one T cell receptor beta chain. Authors' analysis steps: Reference gene primers were amplified, and this amplification served to estimate nucleated cell counts. Produced via immunoSEQ multiplex PCR; TCRdb's table is partial and in-frame only. The V and J calls and clone size are taken from that table; D and trimming were inferred from the DNA. The table includes about 200,000 clones, 70% to 90% detected once. This specimen comes from a study of blood T cell repertoires in COVID-19. On the study more broadly: Acute-phase and convalescent COVID-19 samples originated in the United States, Italy and Spain. The analysed material was cDNA or gDNA that came from T cells, B-cell-depleted T cells, or PBMCs.

The CDR3 spans 18 residues. Germline CDR1 and CDR2: MDHEN and SYDVKM. V trimming: 6 bases; J trimming: 4 bases; junction bases outside the gene matches: 17. The clonotype comes from a man between 40 and 49 years old with acute or convalescent COVID-19. The sequencing sample was made of peripheral blood. J is TRBJ2-5 and V is TRBV28, with TRBD2 matching over 10 bases. CDR3 sequence: CASRPLPSSGRRGETQYF. CDR3 DNA sequence: TGTGCCAGCAGACCCCTCCCGTCTAGCGGGAGAAGGGGAGAGACCCAGTACTTC.